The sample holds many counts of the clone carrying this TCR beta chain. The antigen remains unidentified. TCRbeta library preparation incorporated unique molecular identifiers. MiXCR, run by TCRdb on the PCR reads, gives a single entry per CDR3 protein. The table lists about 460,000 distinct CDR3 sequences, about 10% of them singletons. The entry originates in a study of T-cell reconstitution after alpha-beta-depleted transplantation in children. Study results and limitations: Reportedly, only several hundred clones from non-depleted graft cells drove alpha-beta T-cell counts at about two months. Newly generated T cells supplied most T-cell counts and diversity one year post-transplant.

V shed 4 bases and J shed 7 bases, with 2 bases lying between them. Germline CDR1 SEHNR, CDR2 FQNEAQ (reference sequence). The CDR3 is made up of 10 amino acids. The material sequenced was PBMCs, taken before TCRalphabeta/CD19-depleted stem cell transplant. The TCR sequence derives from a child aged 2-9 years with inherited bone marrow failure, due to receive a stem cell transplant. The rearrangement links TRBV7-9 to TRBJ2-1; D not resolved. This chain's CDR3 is CASSSNEQFF. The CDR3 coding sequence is TGTGCCAGCAGCTCGAATGAGCAGTTCTTC.